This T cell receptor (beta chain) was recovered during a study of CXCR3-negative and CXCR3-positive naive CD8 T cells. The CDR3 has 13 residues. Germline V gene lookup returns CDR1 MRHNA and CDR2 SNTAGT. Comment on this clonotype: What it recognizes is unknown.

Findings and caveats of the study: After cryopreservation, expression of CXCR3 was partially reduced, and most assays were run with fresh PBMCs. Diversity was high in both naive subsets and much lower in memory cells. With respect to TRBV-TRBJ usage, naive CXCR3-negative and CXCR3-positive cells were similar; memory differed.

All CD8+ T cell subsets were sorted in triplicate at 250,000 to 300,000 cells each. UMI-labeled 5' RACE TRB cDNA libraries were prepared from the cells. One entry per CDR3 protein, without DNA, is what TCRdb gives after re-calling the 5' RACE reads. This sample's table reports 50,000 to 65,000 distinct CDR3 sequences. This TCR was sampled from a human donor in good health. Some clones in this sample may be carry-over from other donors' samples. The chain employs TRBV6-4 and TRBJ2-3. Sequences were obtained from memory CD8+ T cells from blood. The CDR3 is CASSPASTDTQYF.